The clone carrying this T cell receptor (beta chain) was detected once. The antigen is unknown. The CDR3 sequence is 17 residues long. Per germline, CDR1 MDHEN and CDR2 SYDVKM. V was trimmed by 5 bases and J by 3 bases, leaving 23 bases between them. Sequencing was performed with immunoSEQ multiplex PCR; in TCRdb, only in-frame clones are kept and a portion is missing. The profile shows 2 million to 3 million clones, roughly 93% of them singletons. These data are taken from a study of shared clonotypes between healthy human individuals. Study at large: The plates for each donor numbered three CD4 naive, three CD4 memory, two CD8 naive and one CD8 memory.

General study results and limits: Researchers found naive subsets generally carried larger estimated richness than memory subsets. Clonotypes that were shared across a few donors made up approximately 5.1% of naive CD4 clonotypes. The four-donor shared clonotypes exceeded non-shared clonotypes in generation probability, with non-shared ones scoring lower.

The source of this sequence is a man aged 18 to 35 in good health. Some clones in this sample may be carry-over from other donors' samples. This chain connects TRBV28 to TRBJ2-7; D might be TRBD2 (8 bases). Source material: naive CD4+ T cells from PBMCs. As to subset: CD45RA+ positively selected. The CDR3 protein is CASSGPGGGGQYYEQYF. The CDR3 DNA reads as TGTGCCAGCAGTGGACCGGGAGGGGGGGGACAGTACTACGAGCAGTACTTC.